Presented here are 23 T cell receptor beta chains from one specimen sequenced in a study of blood T cell repertoires in COVID-19. Sequenced by immunoSEQ multiplex PCR; TCRdb stores in-frame clones only, minus some. Of more than 200,000 clones listed, about nine tenths were seen once; the top ten hold roughly 3%. The sequenced sample was peripheral blood. These receptor sequences come from a man aged 25 to 40 with COVID-19, enrolled during active disease.

CDR3 region: CASKGFGRDSSTDTQYF. CDR3 sequence (DNA): TGTGCCAGTAAAGGATTCGGAAGGGACTCTAGCACAGATACGCAGTATTTT. The chain recombines TRBV19 with TRBJ2-3; D might be TRBD2 (6 bases). CDR3 length equals 17 residues. Germline assignment: CDR1 LNHDA and CDR2 SQIVND (reference sequence). Trimming pared 7 bases from V and 0 bases from J, leaving 20 bases between.

The chain employs TRBV7-9 and TRBJ1-6; 9 bases are shared with TRBD1. With 4 bases clipped from V and 0 bases from J, the junction kept 7 bases outside the gene matches. Germline values: CDR1 SEHNR, CDR2 FQNEAQ (reference sequence). The CDR3 consists of 18 residues. In nucleotides, the CDR3 is TGTGCCAGCAGCTGGGGGACAGGGCTATTCTCCTATAATTCACCCCTCCACTTT. Translation gives CASSWGTGLFSYNSPLHF.

The J gene is TRBJ1-1, the V gene TRBV18; tentative D call: TRBD1 (5 bases). V lost 3 bases, J lost 7 bases, and 12 bases lay in between. Germline V gives CDR1 KGHSH, CDR2 LQKENI. This CDR3 region has 13 residues. The CDR3 loop reads CASSPEGVLEAFF. CDR3 in DNA: TGTGCCAGCTCACCCGAAGGGGTGCTTGAAGCTTTCTTT. Supplemented by reference TRBV18 and TRBJ1-1, the full variable domain reads NAGVMQNPRHLVRRRGQEARLRCSPMKGHSHVYWYRQLPEEGLKFMVYLQKENIIDESGMPKERFSAEFPKEGPSILRIQQVVRGDSAAYFCASSPEGVLEAFFGQGTRLTVV.

The genes are TRBV6-5 and TRBJ1-1; 7 positions match TRBD1. V lost 3 bases, J lost 0 bases, and 7 bases stayed unmatched. Germline V CDR1 and CDR2: MNHEY, SVGAGI. CDR3 size: 16 residues. CDR3: CASSYGGGTVNTEAFF. In nucleotides, the CDR3 is TGTGCCAGCAGTTATGGTGGGGGGACAGTGAACACTGAAGCTTTCTTT.

This clone was detected once. The V call is TRBV6-5, the J call TRBJ2-7; TRBD2 matches 11 bases. The length of the CDR3 is 13 residues. J lost 4 bases, V lost 8 bases, and 4 bases had no gene match. Germline values: CDR1 MNHEY, CDR2 SVGAGI. The CDR3: CASGVAGGYEQYF. The CDR3 nucleotides are TGTGCCAGCGGGGTAGCGGGAGGGTACGAGCAGTACTTC.

The chain recombines TRBV28 with TRBJ2-7; 12 nucleotides agree with TRBD1. Looked up from germline, CDR1 is MDHEN and CDR2 is SYDVKM. V lost 7 bases and J lost 7; bases outside the gene matches: 5. The CDR3 consists of 13 residues. CDR3 nucleotides: TGTGCCAGCACCGGGACAGGGGGCCGGGAGCAGTACTTC. This encodes CASTGTGGREQYF.

The rearrangement joins TRBV5-1 to TRBJ1-3; D remains unclear. CDR1 and CDR2 from the germline V gene are SGHRS and YFSETQ. The ends were cut back, 1 base at V and 2 bases at J, with 4 bases in the middle. The CDR3 runs 13 residues. The CDR3 DNA reads TGCGCCAGCAGCTTGTCTCCTGGAAACACCATATATTTT. It yields the protein CASSLSPGNTIYF.

This chain joins TRBV28 and TRBJ1-2; 10 bases are shared with TRBD1. J was trimmed by 4 bases and V by 8 bases; bases with no gene match: 13. Germline V CDR1 and CDR2: MDHEN, SYDVKM. The CDR3 has 16 residues. Written as DNA, the CDR3 is TGTGCCAGCGGGGCGTTCATCCGGGACAGGGGCTATGGCTACACCTTC. Its translation is CASGAFIRDRGYGYTF.

This chain joins TRBV27 and TRBJ2-1; possible D gene TRBD2, 6 bases. Germline V gene sequence: CDR1 MNHEY, CDR2 SMNVEV (reference sequence). Trimming took off 6 bases at V and 6 bases at J, with 12 bases between the two ends. This CDR3 contains 13 residues. The CDR3 loop is CASSVAEGNEQFF. The DNA for the CDR3 is TGTGCCAGCAGCGTGGCGGAGGGCAATGAGCAGTTCTTC.

This clone has just one count. The V call is TRBV30, the J call TRBJ1-5; D is undetermined. Deletions cut 6 bases from V and 5 bases from J, with 14 bases between. The CDR3 runs to 13 residues. Germline assignment: CDR1 GTSNPN and CDR2 SVGIG (reference sequence). CDR3: CACTSQQYQPQHF. The CDR3 bases are TGTGCCTGCACGTCACAGCAGTATCAGCCCCAGCATTTT. Based on the CDR3 plus reference TRBV30 and TRBJ1-5, the full variable domain is SQTIHQWPATLVQPVGSPLSLECTVEGTSNPNLYWYRQAAGRGLQLLFYSVGIGQISSEVPQNLSASRPQDRQFILSSKKLLLSDSGFYLCACTSQQYQPQHFGDGTRLSIL.

This chain links TRBV7-2 with TRBJ1-2; 7 nucleotides match TRBD1. This CDR3 spans 15 amino acids. V shed 5 bases and J 2 bases; nucleotides not matched to a gene: 8. From germline, CDR1 is SGHTA and CDR2 FQGNSA. The CDR3 spells CASSVAGTANYGYTF. CDR3 DNA sequence: TGTGCCAGCAGCGTGGCCGGGACAGCAAACTATGGCTACACCTTC.

The chain employs TRBV28 and TRBJ2-4, with 8 bases matching TRBD1. V lost 5 bases, J lost 6 bases, and 15 bases stayed unmatched. Germline CDR1 reads MDHEN; CDR2 reads SYDVKM. CDR3 length: 17 residues. Here the CDR3 reads CASSPYPTGAEGNIQYF. CDR3 in DNA: TGTGCCAGCAGTCCCTACCCGACAGGGGCGGAGGGAAACATTCAGTACTTC.

This clone was observed many times. The V and J genes are TRBV28 and TRBJ2-2; the match to TRBD1 covers 9 bases. The CDR3 contains 15 residues. Trimming took 3 bases from V and 4 from J; bases not matched to a gene: 3. Germline loops: CDR1 MDHEN, CDR2 SYDVKM. Here the CDR3 reads CASSLGTGTTGELFF. The CDR3, as DNA: TGTGCCAGCAGTTTGGGGACAGGGACCACCGGGGAGCTGTTTTTT.

This clone was found once. The chain links TRBV28 to TRBJ2-7; 10 nucleotides match TRBD2. With 5 bases clipped from V and 7 bases from J, the junction kept 11 bases outside the gene matches. This CDR3 is built from 15 residues. Germline values: CDR1 MDHEN, CDR2 SYDVKM. The CDR3, as DNA: TGTGCCAGCAGTCCCGACCTAGCGGGAGCCAAGGAGCAGTACTTC. This encodes CASSPDLAGAKEQYF.

The V gene is TRBV2, the J gene TRBJ1-1; weak D call: TRBD1 (6 bases). V was pared by 6 bases and J by 0 bases, with 29 bases between. The V gene's germline CDR1 is SNHLY and CDR2 FYNNEI. CDR3 size: 20 residues. CDR3 in DNA: TGTGCCAGCAGCCCAGAGGCGAGGGGGACGGGACCTTTCCTGAACACTGAAGCTTTCTTT. Amino acid sequence: CASSPEARGTGPFLNTEAFF.

J is TRBJ1-1 and V is TRBV5-1; D may be TRBD1 (5 bases). This CDR3 comprises 14 residues. Trimming cost V 2 bases and J 1 base, with 9 bases left between them. CDR1 SGHRS and CDR2 YFSETQ come from the germline V gene. In nucleotides, the CDR3 is TGCGCCAGCAGCTTCGCTACAGGGAACACTGAAGCTTTCTTT. This translates into CASSFATGNTEAFF.

This chain connects TRBV11-3 to TRBJ2-7; D unresolved. CDR1 and CDR2 from the germline V gene are SGHNT and YENEEA. V was clipped by 2 bases and J by 1 base, with 9 bases between them. This CDR3 is built from 14 residues. The CDR3 sequence is CASSLNAASYEQYF. The CDR3 coding sequence is TGTGCCAGCAGCTTAAACGCGGCGTCCTACGAGCAGTACTTC.

This chain uses TRBV25-1 with TRBJ1-1, with 8 nucleotides matching TRBD1. The CDR3 totals 13 residues. After removal of 6 bases from V and 4 bases from J, the junction contained 4 bases not matched to a gene. The germline V gene encodes CDR1 MGHDK and CDR2 SYGVNS. CDR3 bases: TGTGCCAGCAGAAGTCAGGGGGCCACTGAAGCTTTCTTT. Amino acid sequence: CASRSQGATEAFF.

The chain joins TRBV25-1 to TRBJ1-2; D might be TRBD1 (5 bases). In germline, CDR1 is MGHDK, CDR2 SYGVNS. The CDR3 sequence is 15 residues long. V gave up 2 bases and J gave up 2 bases, with 12 bases separating them. CDR3 nucleotides: TGTGCCAGCAGTGAACTCTCAGGGCCGAACTATGGCTACACCTTC. Protein sequence: CASSELSGPNYGYTF.

The V and J genes are TRBV7-8 and TRBJ2-7; TRBD1 is a possible D gene (6 bases). This CDR3 has 15 amino acids. Germline V gene sequence: CDR1 SGHVS, CDR2 FQNEAQ. Deletions cut 1 base from V and 0 bases from J, with 10 bases between. CDR3 coding DNA: TGTGCCAGCAGCTTAGTGGCAGGGGACTCCTACGAGCAGTACTTC. It translates to CASSLVAGDSYEQYF.

The chain is built from TRBV18 and TRBJ1-2; TRBD1 matches 8 bases. J lost 4 bases, V lost 6 bases, and 13 bases had no gene match. This CDR3 has 16 residues. Germline V gives CDR1 KGHSH, CDR2 LQKENI. CDR3 protein: CASSPSTGTGGYGYTF. The CDR3 region has the DNA TGTGCCAGCTCGCCATCCACCGGGACAGGTGGCTATGGCTACACCTTC.

The chain uses TRBV5-4 and TRBJ2-5; 7 bases match TRBD1. The trim removed 4 bases at V and 0 bases at J, leaving 9 bases unmatched. The CDR3 runs 16 residues. Germline-derived CDR1 and CDR2 are SGHNT and YYREEE (reference sequence). The CDR3 coding sequence is TGTGCCAGCAGCCCTTCGACAGGGCGGTACCAAGAGACCCAGTACTTC. Protein: CASSPSTGRYQETQYF.

The chain links TRBV27 to TRBJ1-2; tentative D call: TRBD1 (5 bases). Germline CDR1 and CDR2: MNHEY and SMNVEV (reference sequence). V was clipped by 2 bases and J by 2 bases, with 30 bases between them. The CDR3 is 21 amino acids. The CDR3 DNA is TGTGCCAGCAGTTTACGGGGCGGGGGAGAGGGGAGAAACTCTGGGAACTATGGCTACACCTTC. Its translation is CASSLRGGGEGRNSGNYGYTF.